Below, one T cell receptor (beta chain) is given with its context. The sample originates from a study of blood T cell repertoires in COVID-19. The authors' processing: From reference gene primer amplification, estimates of nucleated cell counts were derived. Only in-frame clones appear in the TCRdb table, and some are missing; sequencing was by immunoSEQ multiplex PCR. That table is the source of V, J and clone size, and D and trimming were worked out from the DNA. The sample has around 200,000 clones, 86% seen once. The CDR3 consists of 14 residues. The germline V gene encodes CDR1 SGHAT and CDR2 FQDESV (reference sequence). V shed 5 bases and J 4 bases; nucleotides not matched to a gene: 6.

The TCR was taken from a woman in her forties or fifties with acute or convalescent COVID-19. The chain carries TRBV11-1 and TRBJ1-1; 8 positions agree with TRBD1. Sequencing was done on a sample of peripheral blood. The chain's CDR3 is CASSTGDRGTEAFF. The CDR3 nucleotides are TGTGCCAGCAGCACCGGCGACAGGGGCACTGAAGCTTTCTTT.